These 24 T cell receptor beta chains were all obtained from the same sample, sequenced in a study of OX40 agonist ivuxolimab in advanced cancers. Sequencing was performed with immunoSEQ multiplex PCR; in TCRdb, only in-frame clones are kept and a portion is missing. The table includes tens of thousands of clones, about 85% detected once. Source: CD4+ or CD8+ T cells sorted from blood, taken in a trial of the OX40 agonist ivuxolimab. Source of these receptors: an adult with an advanced solid tumor such as melanoma, head and neck, liver or kidney cancer.

The chain couples TRBV19 to TRBJ2-7; weak D call: TRBD1 (5 bases). The germline V and J ends were trimmed by 3 bases and 5 bases, with 14 bases remaining between them. This CDR3 is 14 amino acids long. Germline V gene data show CDR1 as LNHDA and CDR2 as SQIVND (reference sequence). The CDR3 nucleotides are TGTGCCAGTAGTATTGGCCAGGGATGGAACGAGCAGTACTTC. Its translation is CASSIGQGWNEQYF.

The chain employs TRBV28 and TRBJ2-7; perhaps TRBD2 as D (6 bases). This CDR3 is 15 amino acids long. Germline V lookup: CDR1 MDHEN, CDR2 SYDVKM. V dropped 4 bases and J dropped 3 bases, with 16 bases sitting between them. The DNA for the CDR3 is TGTGCCAGCAGTTGGAGGGCTACTGCTGACTACGAGCAGTACTTC. Its translation: CASSWRATADYEQYF.

J is TRBJ2-7 and V is TRBV4-2; D remains ambiguous. This CDR3 has 12 residues. Germline lookup yields CDR1 LGHNA and CDR2 YNFKEQ. V was pared by 1 base and J by 5 bases, with 6 bases between. The CDR3 loop reads CASSQGWNEQYF. In nucleotides, the CDR3 is TGTGCCAGCAGCCAAGGATGGAACGAGCAGTACTTC.

The chain is built from TRBV14 and TRBJ1-5; D is unclear. Trimming removed 3 bases from V and 7 bases from J, with 10 bases in between. CDR1 and CDR2 from the germline V gene are SGHDN and FVKESK. The length of the CDR3 is 13 residues. CDR3: CASSQKSWQPQHF. The CDR3 DNA follows: TGTGCCAGCAGCCAGAAGTCCTGGCAGCCCCAGCATTTT.

The V and J genes are TRBV20-1 and TRBJ1-1, with D unclear. V gave up 3 bases and J gave up 3 bases, with 5 bases separating them. The germline V gene encodes CDR1 DFQATT and CDR2 SNEGSKA (reference sequence). There are 11 residues in the CDR3. CDR3: CSARGYTEAFF. The CDR3, as DNA: TGCAGTGCTAGGGGGTACACTGAAGCTTTCTTT.

This chain uses TRBV18 with TRBJ2-1, with D perhaps being TRBD1 or TRBD2 (6 bases each). The CDR3 runs 15 residues. Trimming left V 3 bases short and J 3 bases short, with 12 bases between. The germline V gene encodes CDR1 KGHSH and CDR2 LQKENI. CDR3 region: CASSPEGERYNEQFF. As DNA, the CDR3 is TGTGCCAGCTCACCGGAGGGGGAACGCTACAATGAGCAGTTCTTC.

The chain combines TRBV25-1 with TRBJ2-1, with 10 bases matching TRBD2. CDR1 is MGHDK, CDR2 SYGVNS, per germline. The CDR3 extends over 15 amino acids. V lost 4 bases and J lost 7; bases outside the gene matches: 7. The CDR3: CASSAPGLALNEQFF. For the CDR3, the DNA is TGTGCCAGCAGTGCCCCGGGACTAGCGTTAAATGAGCAGTTCTTC.

This rearrangement joins TRBV5-1 to TRBJ1-2; 7 bases match TRBD1. V lost 5 bases to trimming and J lost 1 base; unmatched junction nucleotides: 8. The CDR3 contains 15 residues. Germline V gene data show CDR1 as SGHRS and CDR2 as YFSETQ. CDR3 region: CASSQQGLYNYGYTF. The CDR3 DNA sequence: TGCGCCAGCAGTCAACAGGGGCTCTATAACTATGGCTACACCTTC. Full variable domain (rest looked up from reference TRBV5-1 and TRBJ1-2): KAGVTQTPRYLIKTRGQQVTLSCSPISGHRSVSWYQQTPGQGLQFLFEYFSETQRNKGNFPGRFSGRQFSNSRSEMNVSTLELGDSALYLCASSQQGLYNYGYTFGSGTRLTVV.

This clone came up a few times. The V and J genes are TRBV6-5 and TRBJ2-5; D is unclear. The V end was cut by 4 bases, the J end by 2 bases, with 11 bases between. The CDR3 has 14 amino acids. The germline gives CDR1 MNHEY, CDR2 SVGAGI. CDR3 region: CASSSPYFQETQYF. CDR3 sequence (DNA): TGTGCCAGCAGTTCTCCTTATTTTCAAGAGACCCAGTACTTC.

This clone was seen a single time. The J gene is TRBJ1-2, the V gene TRBV4-1; 9 bases are shared with TRBD1. V dropped 4 bases and J dropped 8; count of bases not matched to a gene: 11. CDR1 is MGHRA and CDR2 is YSYEKL in the germline V gene. This CDR3 has 15 residues. The CDR3 bases are TGCGCCAGCAGCCCAGTTACAGGGGGCGCGGAGGGCTACACCTTC. Amino acid sequence: CASSPVTGGAEGYTF.

CDR3 sequence reads: CASSYLGTVPSYEQYF. CDR3 sequence (DNA): TGTGCCAGCAGTTACTTGGGGACGGTCCCTTCCTACGAGCAGTACTTC. The J gene is TRBJ2-7, the V gene TRBV6-6; tentatively, D is TRBD1 or TRBD2 (5 bases each). In germline, CDR1 is MNHNY, CDR2 SVGAGI (reference sequence). The V and J ends lost 1 base and 1 base respectively, with 14 bases between them. This CDR3 has 16 residues.

The chain joins TRBV19 to TRBJ2-7; possibly TRBD1 for D (6 bases). The CDR3 sequence is 14 residues long. V shed 5 bases and J shed 2 bases, with 13 bases lying between them. Per germline, CDR1 LNHDA and CDR2 SQIVND (reference sequence). In DNA, the CDR3 is TGTGCCAGTAGTCTCGGGTGGGGGCCCTACGAGCAGTACTTC. It specifies CASSLGWGPYEQYF.

The CDR3 nucleotides are TGTGCTAGTGGTCCCCCCCTGGCGGGAGATGGATGGGGTGAGCAGTTCTTC. This codes for CASGPPLAGDGWGEQFF. The chain joins TRBV12-5 to TRBJ2-1, with TRBD2 identical over 7 bases. This CDR3 contains 17 residues. In germline, CDR1 is LGHNT, CDR2 FRNRAP. J was trimmed by 9 bases and V by 5 bases; bases with no gene match: 19. Complete variable domain (other parts from reference TRBV12-5 and TRBJ2-1): DARVTQTPRHKVTEMGQEVTMRCQPILGHNTVFWYRQTMMQGLELLAYFRNRAPLDDSGMPKDRFSAEMPDATLATLKIQPSEPRDSAVYFCASGPPLAGDGWGEQFFGPGTRLTVL.

There are a few counts of this clone. The chain employs TRBV11-3 and TRBJ2-3, with TRBD2 identical over 7 bases. This CDR3 has 15 amino acids. Unmatched junction bases numbered 7, after V lost 3 bases and J lost 4 bases. The V gene's germline CDR1 is SGHNT and CDR2 YENEEA. The chain's CDR3 is CASSLGGSPPDTQYF. CDR3 coding DNA: TGTGCCAGCAGCTTGGGCGGGAGCCCGCCAGATACGCAGTATTTT.

The rearrangement joins TRBV15 to TRBJ2-7, with 7 bases matching TRBD2. The CDR3 extends over 13 amino acids. With V trimmed by 5 bases and J by 3 bases, 4 bases remained unmatched. Germline lookup yields CDR1 LNHNV and CDR2 YYDKDF (reference sequence). The CDR3 nucleotides are TGTGCCACCAGCCGTCGGGGGGACTACGAGCAGTACTTC. Its translation: CATSRRGDYEQYF.

The V gene is TRBV28, the J gene TRBJ1-2; 8 bases fit TRBD1. In germline, CDR1 is MDHEN, CDR2 SYDVKM. The ends lost 3 bases at V and 5 bases at J; junction bases unmatched: 17. This CDR3 spans 18 amino acids. DNA for the CDR3: TGTGCCAGCAGTTTCTCAGACAGGGGATTAGGTTCGAGGTATGGCTACACCTTC. Translation: CASSFSDRGLGSRYGYTF.

This clone appeared once. This chain joins TRBV7-9 and TRBJ1-1; the D is unclear. V was cut by 4 bases and J by 1 base, with 10 bases left in between. Germline CDR1 reads SEHNR; CDR2 reads FQNEAQ (reference sequence). The CDR3 is 14 amino acids. CDR3 nucleotides: TGTGCCAGCAGCTATGGAACGGCGAACACTGAAGCTTTCTTT. Translating it yields CASSYGTANTEAFF.

The gene calls are TRBV28 and TRBJ1-2; tentative D call: TRBD1 (6 bases). This CDR3 spans 13 amino acids. The germline gives CDR1 MDHEN, CDR2 SYDVKM. V lost 7 bases, J lost 4 bases, and 13 bases lay in between. As DNA, the CDR3 is TGTGCCAGCACTTGGACAGCGAGCTATGGCTACACCTTC. It codes for CASTWTASYGYTF.

The gene calls are TRBV7-9 and TRBJ2-1, with D maybe TRBD2 (5 bases). The V gene lost 5 bases and the J gene lost 1 base, with 18 bases spanning the gap. The CDR3 consists of 17 residues. Looked up from germline, CDR1 is SEHNR and CDR2 is FQNEAQ (reference sequence). The CDR3 sequence is CASSPIQRFQSYNEQFF. The CDR3 nucleotides are TGTGCCAGCAGCCCTATACAGCGGTTTCAGTCCTACAATGAGCAGTTCTTC.

The chain couples TRBV28 to TRBJ2-6; D perhaps matches TRBD2 (7 bases). The CDR3 length is 16 residues. CDR1 is MDHEN, CDR2 SYDVKM, per germline. Trimming took off 7 bases at V and 2 bases at J, with 15 bases between the two ends. The CDR3 DNA sequence: TGTGCCAGCACAAGGGGGAGGGTGGCTGGGGCCAACGTCCTGACTTTC. Amino acid sequence: CASTRGRVAGANVLTF.

The chain joins TRBV5-4 to TRBJ2-3; D gene uncertain. Germline values: CDR1 SGHNT, CDR2 YYREEE (reference sequence). The length of the CDR3 is 13 residues. Trimming left V 4 bases short and J 1 base short, with 7 bases between. DNA of the CDR3: TGTGCCAGCAGCCGTGAGGGCACAGATACGCAGTATTTT. Its translation: CASSREGTDTQYF.

The chain combines TRBV19 with TRBJ2-7; D remains unclear. Looked up from germline, CDR1 is LNHDA and CDR2 is SQIVND (reference sequence). CDR3 length: 15 amino acids. V lost 2 bases and J lost 1, with 12 bases in between. The DNA of the CDR3 is TGTGCCAGTAGTATATCCCTAGGACGTTCCTACGAGCAGTACTTC. Its protein is CASSISLGRSYEQYF.

This clone was recorded a few times. This sequence joins TRBV6-1 and TRBJ2-5; TRBD1 or TRBD2 may be the D gene (6 bases each). Germline-derived CDR1 and CDR2 are MNHNS and SASEGT. The V end lost 4 bases, the J end lost 5 bases, and 17 bases lay between the germline ends. The length of the CDR3 is 15 residues. CDR3 region: CASSGSLGGTETQYF. The CDR3 DNA is TGTGCCAGCAGTGGGTCTTTAGGGGGGACGGAGACCCAGTACTTC.

V and J are TRBV5-8 and TRBJ1-1; the D is unclear. In germline, CDR1 is SGHTS, CDR2 YDEGEE. CDR3 length equals 13 residues. Trimming shortened V by 0 bases and J by 4 bases, and 7 bases separated the two germline ends. The CDR3 is CASSLVRSTEAFF. The CDR3 DNA follows: TGTGCCAGCAGCTTGGTCCGTTCCACTGAAGCTTTCTTT.